Below, 18 T cell receptor beta chains from the same sample are listed, as sequenced in a study of tumor-infiltrating lymphocytes in primary liver carcinoma. The roughly 18-32 mg bulk tissue piece was not sorted before simultaneous RNA and DNA extraction. Total RNA amounting to 500 ng was the source from which TCR beta cDNA was made with a constant-region primer. The TCR beta library was amplified through three nested multiplex PCR rounds in a modified ARM-PCR procedure. Primers for the first two PCR rounds were TRBV1-TRBV30 forward primers and a C-beta reverse primer (about 10 cycles per round). In TCRdb, the multiplex PCR reads were re-called with MiXCR into one record per CDR3 protein. The top ten hold less than 10% of the sample, which has some 120,000 distinct CDR3 sequences, 64% seen once. The sample consisted of liver tumor tissue from sampling region 3. Documented subset: tumor region T3, left-lateral pole. These receptors were taken from a woman aged 55-75 years with primary liver carcinoma and hepatitis B virus infection.

In the case of this clonotype: Sequence at one end of the junction differs from germline and may be a read error. The chain has TRBV29-1 and TRBJ2-7, with TRBD1 identical over 7 bases. Looked up from germline, CDR1 is SQVTM and CDR2 is ANQGSEA. The CDR3 covers 14 residues. DNA for the CDR3: TGCAGCGTTGCGGGGACAGCGACAACATACGAACAGTACTTC. It specifies CSVAGTATTYEQYF.

About this clonotype: Compared with germline, one end of the junction differs, possibly owing to a read error. V and J are TRBV12-3 or TRBV12-4 and TRBJ2-3; TRBD2 matches at 7 bases. The CDR3 has 15 amino acids. The CDR3 sequence is CASLLREKSTDMQYF. The CDR3 DNA reads as TGTGCCAGCCTCTTGCGGGAGAAAAGCACAGATATGCAGTATTTT.

On this clonotype: The CDR3 does not close with the conserved phenylalanine or tryptophan, likely indicating a read error. The DNA is omitted, as the CDR3 cannot be located on it reliably, and the CDR3 follows TCRdb's listing. The chain carries TRBV12-3 or TRBV12-4 and TRBJ1-2; the tabulated D call, TRBD1, remains unverified against the DNA. A total of 16 residues make up the CDR3, ends included. This chain's CDR3 is CASRKWLAQAPDGYTI.

Regarding this clonotype: A much bigger clone sits one base away, suggesting this may be a read error. This chain uses TRBV6-5 with TRBJ1-4; D unresolved. The CDR3 runs 15 residues. Trimming removed 2 bases at V and 3 bases at J, with 10 bases between. CDR1 is MNHEY and CDR2 is SVGAGI in the germline V gene. CDR3 DNA sequence: TGTGCCAGCAGTTACGGGGTTGCATCTAATGAAAAACTGTTTTTT. Protein product: CASSYGVASNEKLFF.

The chain is built from TRBV24-1 and TRBJ2-3, with 8 bases identical to TRBD2. CDR3 length: 18 residues. Germline trimming cut 3 bases from V and 1 base from J; bases unmatched to any gene: 11. From germline, CDR1 is KGHDR and CDR2 SFDVKD. In DNA, the CDR3 is TGTGCCACCAGTGATCCGACAGGAACTAGCGGCGGCACAGATACGCAGTATTTT. Translating it yields CATSDPTGTSGGTDTQYF.

As to this clonotype: No DNA is shown, since the ends of the CDR3 on it are uncertain; the CDR3 is the one TCRdb lists. This sequence joins TRBV29-1 and TRBJ2-7; the D call TRBD2 from the table was never checked on the DNA. The CDR3 region is 14 residues in length, termini included. Germline CDR1 reads SQVTM; CDR2 reads ANQGSEA. CDR3 in amino acids: CSVAPGTSSYKHYF.

CDR3 amino acids: CASGCGQGTEAFF. The CDR3 coding sequence is TGTGCCAGCGGTTGTGGACAGGGCACTGAAGCTTTCTTT. The chain is built from TRBV28 and TRBJ1-1, with 8 bases aligning to TRBD1. The length of the CDR3 is 13 residues. The V gene's germline CDR1 is MDHEN and CDR2 SYDVKM. The junction had 6 bases not matched to a gene; V was cut back by 8 bases and J by 4 bases. The variable domain in full, completed from reference TRBV28 and TRBJ1-1, reads DVKVTQSSRYLVKRTGEKVFLECVQDMDHENMFWYRQDPGLGLRLIYFSYDVKMKEKGDIPEGYSVSREKKERFSLILESASTNQTSMYLCASGCGQGTEAFFGQGTRLTVV.

In this sample, this clonotype turned up a few times. Since a much larger clone is just one base distant, this may be a read error. The V and J genes are TRBV10-3 and TRBJ2-3, with 9 bases matching TRBD2. This CDR3 is built from 13 residues. CDR1 and CDR2 (germline): ENHRY, SYGVKD. In DNA form, the CDR3 reads TGTGCCATCGGAACTAGCGGGCATCTTACGCGGTATTTT. This encodes CAIGTSGHLTRYF.

Comment on this clonotype: A read error is possible here, since a much larger clone lies one base away. The rearrangement links TRBV7-8 to TRBJ1-1; possibly TRBD1 for D (5 bases). V was trimmed by 1 base and J by 1 base, leaving 10 bases between them. Germline V lookup: CDR1 SGHVS, CDR2 FQNEAQ. This CDR3 has 15 amino acids. The CDR3 DNA sequence: TGTGCCAGCAGCTTAGGGCTGGGGACGAACACTGAAGCTTTCTTT. Its protein is CASSLGLGTNTEAFF.

Worth noting for this clonotype: A much larger clone is a single base away; this may be a read error. This chain joins TRBV5-4 and TRBJ2-1; the match to TRBD2 covers 14 bases. Germline V gene data show CDR1 as SGHNT and CDR2 as YYREEE (reference sequence). V lost 6 bases to trimming and J lost 7 bases; unmatched junction nucleotides: 6. The CDR3 runs to 15 residues. CDR3 nucleotide sequence: TGTGCCAGCAACAAGGGACTAGCGGGAGAAAATGAGCAGTTCTTC. Amino acid sequence: CASNKGLAGENEQFF.

CDR3 amino acids: CASRDREGNTEAFF. The CDR3 DNA follows: TGCGCCAGCAGGGACAGGGAGGGGAACACTGAAGCTTTCTTT. The rearrangement links TRBV5-1 to TRBJ1-1; 8 bases fit TRBD1. The germline V gene encodes CDR1 SGHRS and CDR2 YFSETQ. The V and J ends lost 5 bases and 1 base, in that order; junction bases with no gene match: 4. There are 14 residues in the CDR3. Based on the CDR3 plus reference TRBV5-1 and TRBJ1-1, the full variable domain is KAGVTQTPRYLIKTRGQQVTLSCSPISGHRSVSWYQQTPGQGLQFLFEYFSETQRNKGNFPGRFSGRQFSNSRSEMNVSTLELGDSALYLCASRDREGNTEAFFGQGTRLTVV.

As to this clonotype: An end of the junction differs from the germline gene, which may be a read error. The CDR3 region is CASGSLGAAVSSGANVLTF. DNA for the CDR3: TGCGCCAGCGGCTCCCTGGGGGCAGCGGTCTCCTCTGGGGCCAACGTCCTGACTTTC. The genes are TRBV4-2 and TRBJ2-6; a weak D match, TRBD1 (6 bases). This CDR3 spans 19 amino acids. Germline CDR1 and CDR2: LGHNA and YNFKEQ.

In this sample, this clonotype turned up a few times. A much larger clone lies a single base off, so this may be a read error. The rearrangement links TRBV4-2 to TRBJ2-2, with 7 bases identical to TRBD2. Germline CDR1 is LGHNA and CDR2 is YNFKEQ. V lost 2 bases to trimming and J lost 2 bases; unmatched junction nucleotides: 14. The CDR3 loop spans 19 amino acids. The CDR3 reads CASSQKTRTRGTNTGELFF. The CDR3 DNA follows: TGTGCCAGCAGCCAAAAGACCCGGACTAGAGGGACCAACACCGGGGAGCTGTTTTTT.

Concerning this clonotype itself: A much bigger clone sits one base away, suggesting this may be a read error. The chain is built from TRBV5-5 and TRBJ2-6; no clear D. Germline loops: CDR1 SGHKS, CDR2 YYEKEE (reference sequence). The CDR3 has 14 residues. The CDR3 bases are TGTGCCAACAGCTTGGTAGCTGGGGCCAACGTCCTGACTTTC. Amino acids: CANSLVAGANVLTF.

This clonotype was seen many times. The J gene is TRBJ2-7, the V gene TRBV28; 8 bases align to TRBD2. V was pared by 7 bases and J by 4 bases, with 6 bases of the junction left unmatched. Germline assignment: CDR1 MDHEN and CDR2 SYDVKM. The CDR3 has 13 amino acids. CDR3 region: CASKTSASYEQYF. CDR3 coding DNA: TGTGCCAGCAAGACTAGCGCCTCTTACGAGCAGTACTTC.

As to this clonotype: Because the CDR3 is missing its conserved closing phenylalanine or tryptophan, this is likely a read error. V is TRBV6-5 and J is TRBJ1-1; D might be TRBD1 (5 bases). Germline V gene lookup returns CDR1 MNHEY and CDR2 SVGAGI. Between the trimmed V and J ends, which lost 0 bases and 4 bases, there was a span of 12 bases. The CDR3 is 15 residues long. The CDR3, as DNA: TGTGCCAGCAGTTACTCGTATGGGGGACTCACTGAAGCTTTCCAT. This codes for CASSYSYGGLTEAFH.

The rearrangement links TRBV11-2 to TRBJ2-1; 8 nucleotides align to TRBD2. Trimming at V came to 6 bases and at J to 6 bases, leaving 7 bases not matched to a gene. From germline, CDR1 is SGHAT and CDR2 FQNNGV. The CDR3 is 14 amino acids. The CDR3 loop reads CASRPGLVPNEQFF. Here the CDR3 DNA reads TGTGCCAGCAGACCGGGACTAGTGCCCAATGAGCAGTTCTTC.

The chain carries TRBV11-2 and TRBJ1-1, with TRBD1 identical over 9 bases. V gave up 8 bases and J gave up 3 bases; unmatched junction bases: 10. From germline, CDR1 is SGHAT and CDR2 FQNNGV. The CDR3 has 15 amino acids. This chain's CDR3 is CASGPRGQGYTEAFF. CDR3 bases: TGTGCCAGCGGCCCCAGGGGACAGGGTTACACTGAAGCTTTCTTT.